The 18 T cell receptor beta chains below all came from one sample that was sequenced in a study of T cells in localized non-small cell lung cancer. TCRdb's table, derived via immunoSEQ multiplex PCR, lists solely in-frame clones and lacks some. In the table there are 20,000 to 30,000 clones, about 91% of which are singletons. This specimen consisted of peripheral blood mononuclear cells, obtained before any cancer treatment. Source of these receptors: a woman aged 40-75 years with stage III lung adenocarcinoma.

This clone came up once. The rearrangement links TRBV7-9 to TRBJ2-2; D is ambiguous. CDR3 size: 13 residues. Germline-derived CDR1 and CDR2 are SEHNR and FQNEAQ (reference sequence). The V end was cut by 6 bases, the J end by 4 bases, with 9 bases between. CDR3 residues: CASSTAGTGELFF. CDR3 bases: TGTGCCAGCAGTACGGCCGGCACCGGGGAGCTGTTTTTT.

This rearrangement joins TRBV5-1 to TRBJ2-5; D ambiguous. The CDR3 has 14 residues. The V gene's germline CDR1 is SGHRS and CDR2 YFSETQ. The V gene lost 4 bases and the J gene lost 2 bases, with 12 bases spanning the gap. The CDR3 is CASSRAGEQETQYF. The CDR3 nucleotides read TGCGCCAGCAGCAGGGCCGGAGAACAAGAGACCCAGTACTTC.

This chain connects TRBV5-4 to TRBJ2-5, with 7 bases aligning to TRBD2. The CDR3 runs 13 residues. The V gene end was trimmed by 5 bases and the J gene end by 5 bases; junction bases not matched to a gene: 6. Germline V gene data show CDR1 as SGHNT and CDR2 as YYREEE (reference sequence). The CDR3 protein is CASSTGGGETQYF. For the CDR3, the DNA is TGTGCCAGCAGTACGGGAGGAGGGGAGACCCAGTACTTC. The variable domain in full, completed from reference TRBV5-4 and TRBJ2-5, reads ETGVTQSPTHLIKTRGQQVTLRCSSQSGHNTVSWYQQALGQGPQFIFQYYREEENGRGNFPPRFSGLQFPNYSSELNVNALELDDSALYLCASSTGGGETQYFGPGTRLLVL.

This clone has only a few counts. The V gene is TRBV5-1, the J gene TRBJ2-1; TRBD2 agrees at 10 bases. CDR1 SGHRS and CDR2 YFSETQ come from the germline V gene. The CDR3 covers 15 residues. V gave up 4 bases and J gave up 8 bases; unmatched junction bases: 9. The CDR3 here is CASSRASGRGDEQFF. The CDR3 nucleotides read TGCGCCAGCAGCAGGGCTAGCGGGAGAGGCGATGAGCAGTTCTTC.

The sample holds a few counts of this clone. The V gene is TRBV5-1, the J gene TRBJ1-2; no clear D. Germline loops: CDR1 SGHRS, CDR2 YFSETQ. This CDR3 is 13 amino acids long. Trimming cost V 0 bases and J 8 bases, with 11 bases left between them. The CDR3 region is CASSLDGVGGYTF. In DNA, the CDR3 is TGCGCCAGCAGCTTGGACGGGGTCGGGGGCTACACCTTC.

The rearrangement links TRBV19 to TRBJ2-2; TRBD2 matches 13 bases. Germline CDR1 and CDR2: LNHDA and SQIVND (reference sequence). The CDR3 has 18 residues. Unmatched junction bases numbered 11, after V lost 6 bases and J lost 4 bases. CDR3 sequence reads: CASRGLAGARSSTGELFF. The CDR3 DNA follows: TGTGCCAGTAGAGGACTAGCGGGAGCACGGTCGAGCACCGGGGAGCTGTTTTTT.

To note about this clone: It is likely a read error, because the conserved phenylalanine at the end of the CDR3 is missing. This chain links TRBV25-1 with TRBJ1-2; D is perhaps TRBD1 (5 bases). The CDR3 runs to 17 residues. Germline CDR1 reads MGHDK; CDR2 reads SYGVNS. Trimming removed 8 bases from V and 4 bases from J, with 26 bases in between. The CDR3, as DNA: TGTGCCAGCGCTTCCACCCAAGCGGGCAGGGTGGGCTATGGCTACACCCTC. Its translation is CASASTQAGRVGYGYTL.

The CDR3 DNA reads TGTGCCAGCAGCTACCGGGACAGGGTGTACGAGCAGTACTTC. Encoded protein: CASSYRDRVYEQYF. The V gene is TRBV5-8, the J gene TRBJ2-7; TRBD1 aligns across 9 bases. CDR3 length: 14 amino acids. Germline CDR1 and CDR2: SGHTS and YDEGEE. Unmatched junction bases numbered 5, after V lost 3 bases and J lost 4 bases. The variable domain in full, with the rest retrieved from reference TRBV5-8 and TRBJ2-7, is EAGVTQSPTHLIKTRGQQATLRCSPISGHTSVYWYQQALGLGLQFLLWYDEGEERNRGNFPPRFSGRQFPNYSSELNVNALELEDSALYLCASSYRDRVYEQYFGPGTRLTVT.

The chain joins TRBV10-3 to TRBJ1-2; TRBD1 is a possible D gene (6 bases). The germline V gene has CDR1 ENHRY and CDR2 SYGVKD. Trimming left V 2 bases short and J 3 bases short, with 10 bases between. The CDR3 has 14 residues. The CDR3 DNA is TGTGCCATCAGTGAGGAACAGGGTTACTATGGCTACACCTTC. It yields the protein CAISEEQGYYGYTF.

V is TRBV10-3 and J is TRBJ2-6; D remains ambiguous. CDR1 and CDR2 (germline): ENHRY, SYGVKD. The CDR3 is made up of 17 amino acids. With 3 bases removed from V and 0 bases from J, the gap between germline ends came to 12 bases. The CDR3 loop is CAISDSPTFSGANVLTF. CDR3 in DNA: TGTGCCATCAGTGACAGCCCTACTTTCTCTGGGGCCAACGTCCTGACTTTC.

CDR3 in amino acids: CASSFFGGGTYEQYF. CDR3 DNA sequence: TGTGCCAGCAGTTTTTTCGGGGGAGGCACCTACGAGCAGTACTTC. The chain employs TRBV28 and TRBJ2-7, with a weak D call TRBD2 (6 bases). The CDR3 loop spans 15 amino acids. Trimming cost V 3 bases and J 2 bases, with 14 bases left between them. In germline, CDR1 is MDHEN, CDR2 SYDVKM.

This chain's CDR3 is CASSSSLSYEQYF. For the CDR3, the DNA is TGTGCCAGCAGTTCCTCTTTATCTTACGAGCAGTACTTC. This chain links TRBV27 with TRBJ2-7; no clear D. The CDR3 consists of 13 residues. Germline CDR1 MNHEY, CDR2 SMNVEV (reference sequence). V was trimmed by 4 bases and J by 4 bases, leaving 11 bases between them.

This chain joins TRBV5-1 and TRBJ1-2; D is undetermined. This CDR3 is built from 13 residues. V lost 4 bases and J lost 8, with 15 bases in between. Germline-derived CDR1 and CDR2 are SGHRS and YFSETQ. CDR3 nucleotide sequence: TGCGCCAGCAGCAATGAGGGTTTAAGAGGCTACACCTTC. This sequence encodes CASSNEGLRGYTF.

The rearrangement joins TRBV28 to TRBJ2-7, with 8 bases aligning to TRBD2. J was trimmed by 3 bases and V by 1 base; bases with no gene match: 5. Germline CDR1 MDHEN, CDR2 SYDVKM. The CDR3 is 15 residues long. CDR3 coding DNA: TGTGCCAGCAGTTTATATCGGGGGGGGATCTACGAGCAGTACTTC. This translates into CASSLYRGGIYEQYF.

The rearrangement joins TRBV5-1 to TRBJ2-3; 8 positions match TRBD2. The CDR3 loop spans 16 amino acids. V dropped 2 bases and J dropped 3; count of bases not matched to a gene: 8. Looked up from germline, CDR1 is SGHRS and CDR2 is YFSETQ. The DNA for the CDR3 is TGCGCCAGCAGCTTCGGGGGACTAGGTTTGACAGATACGCAGTATTTT. Encoded protein: CASSFGGLGLTDTQYF.

The chain joins TRBV5-6 to TRBJ1-1, with TRBD1 as a possible D gene (5 bases). Trimming took off 4 bases at V and 4 bases at J, with 20 bases between the two ends. The CDR3 covers 16 residues. Germline assignment: CDR1 SGHDT and CDR2 YYEEEE. CDR3 sequence: CASSLQEGSGGTEAFF. DNA for the CDR3: TGTGCCAGCAGCCTTCAGGAGGGGAGCGGCGGCACTGAAGCTTTCTTT.

V gene TRBV29-1 combines with J gene TRBJ1-5; D is uncertain. V dropped 4 bases and J dropped 6 bases, with 10 bases sitting between them. The germline V gene has CDR1 SQVTM and CDR2 ANQGSEA. This CDR3 region has 12 residues. The CDR3 nucleotides are TGCAGCGTTGGAGGAGGAGGTCAGCCCCAGCATTTT. Protein product: CSVGGGGQPQHF.

CDR3 in amino acids: CASRMTANSPLHF. CDR3 coding DNA: TGTGCCAGCAGGATGACAGCCAATTCACCCCTCCACTTT. The genes are TRBV6-5 and TRBJ1-6; TRBD1 might be the D (5 bases). The germline V gene encodes CDR1 MNHEY and CDR2 SVGAGI. V was cut by 6 bases and J by 7 bases, with 10 bases left in between. The CDR3 runs to 13 residues.